The sample holds many counts of the clone carrying this TCR beta chain. Its antigen is as yet unknown. The data belong to a study of T cells in Graves' hyperthyroidism and ophthalmopathy. Across the whole study: Peripheral blood was collected at initial diagnosis, before any treatment.

Broader study findings: A 13 V-J model separated ophthalmopathy from stable hyperthyroidism.

With V trimmed by 2 bases and J by 7 bases, 12 bases remained unmatched. The CDR3 runs to 16 residues. Germline V CDR1 and CDR2: MNHNS, SASEGT. This sample holds PBMCs from roughly 10 ml fresh peripheral blood. Authors of the study amplified TCR beta CDR3 regions from RNA transcripts. The primer set for the first-round RT-PCR of the TCR CDR3 was HTBI. TCRdb re-analysed the multiplex PCR reads in MiXCR, keeping a single row per CDR3 protein. Of a few hundred thousand distinct CDR3 sequences listed, 13% were seen once; the top ten hold roughly 20%. The sequence was collected from a man under 40 with Graves' hyperthyroidism that later progressed to Graves' ophthalmopathy. What was sequenced was blood. This sequence joins TRBV6-1 and TRBJ1-2, with 8 nucleotides matching TRBD1. The CDR3 reads CASSELGQGAVTGYTF. The DNA for the CDR3 is TGTGCCAGCAGTGAATTGGGGCAGGGGGCCGTAACTGGCTACACCTTC.